This T cell receptor beta chain emerged from a study of metastatic and nonmetastatic thyroid tumors. Study information: Repertoires were compared across blood and tumor or nodule tissue from malignant and benign thyroid patients.

The CDR3 totals 14 residues. Trimming took 4 bases from V and 8 from J, leaving 20 bases between them. Per the germline V gene, CDR1 is DFQATT and CDR2 is SNEGSKA (reference sequence). Patients were all untreated before their thyroid surgery. Study-level findings and limits: When malignant thyroid tumors were compared with benign nodules, TCR beta diversity was reportedly significantly higher in the malignant tumors. This held in both blood and tumor samples.

Study processing details: It was from CDR3 differences across clinicopathological groups that a distant-metastasis classifier for papillary thyroid cancer was built. TCRdb reprocessed the PCR reads using MiXCR. The V and J calls reflect TCRdb's pipeline rather than the authors' work. The sample yields around 21,000 clones, roughly 18% seen once. Regarding this clone: Antigen specificity is unknown.

The V gene is TRBV20-1, the J gene TRBJ1-2; D possibly corresponds to TRBD1 (6 bases). This sequence originates from a male donor with papillary thyroid cancer or a benign thyroid nodule (not recorded which). Some clones in this sample may be carry-over from other donors' samples. The specimen sequenced was blood. The CDR3 coding sequence is TGCAGTGCTATAAAGGACAGTACGGGGCACGGCTACACCTTC. This sequence encodes CSAIKDSTGHGYTF.